These 30 T cell receptor beta chains were sequenced from one sample in a study of beta chain features in type 1 diabetes. Since all of the isolated RNA was reverse transcribed, expressed TCRB transcripts were what got sequenced. The table came from immunoSEQ multiplex PCR; TCRdb's copy has only in-frame clones and leaves some out. This repertoire shows 450,000 to 600,000 clones, around 28% found once; its top ten account for around 0.065%. Sequencing was performed on naive CD4+ T cells from blood. These receptor sequences come from a young man in good health.

V usage is TRBV7-2 and J usage is TRBJ2-5, with a possible D match to TRBD1 (6 bases). The CDR3 has 15 amino acids. Between the trimmed V and J ends, which lost 1 base and 2 bases, there was a span of 11 bases. Germline lookup yields CDR1 SGHTA and CDR2 FQGNSA. In DNA, the CDR3 is TGTGCCAGCAGCTTAGTGGGACAACCACAAGAGACCCAGTACTTC. Amino acids: CASSLVGQPQETQYF.

This clone was recorded a few times. The J gene is TRBJ1-4, the V gene TRBV15; no clear D. V was shortened by 1 base and J by 12 bases, with 15 bases between the two germline ends. The CDR3 sequence is 14 residues long. Germline V lookup: CDR1 LNHNV, CDR2 YYDKDF (reference sequence). The CDR3 protein is CATSRGGVDEELFF. CDR3 coding DNA: TGTGCCACCAGCAGAGGGGGAGTCGATGAGGAACTGTTTTTT.

The chain recombines TRBV23-1 with TRBJ2-3; D is ambiguous. TRBV23-1 is assigned to the ORF class and has an uncertain function. The V end lost 2 bases, the J end lost 5 bases, and 5 bases lay between the germline ends. The CDR3 runs 12 residues. The CDR3 here is CASSQPQDTQYF. The CDR3 coding sequence is TGCGCCAGCAGTCAACCGCAAGATACGCAGTATTTT.

The rearrangement uses TRBV2 and TRBJ2-1; D might be TRBD1 (6 bases). Germline values: CDR1 SNHLY, CDR2 FYNNEI. V lost 4 bases, J lost 8 bases, and 18 bases lay in between. This CDR3 is built from 15 residues. DNA for the CDR3: TGTGCCAGCAGTGTCGGTCAGGGGCTCCTTGATGAGCAGTTCTTC. Protein sequence: CASSVGQGLLDEQFF.

The V and J genes are TRBV5-1 and TRBJ2-1; weak D call: TRBD1 (6 bases). Germline-derived CDR1 and CDR2 are SGHRS and YFSETQ. The V end was cut by 7 bases, the J end by 4 bases, with 9 bases between. The CDR3 sequence is 12 residues long. CDR3 region: CASRTEYNEQFF. Here the CDR3 DNA reads TGCGCCAGCCGGACAGAGTACAATGAGCAGTTCTTC.

The genes are TRBV29-1 and TRBJ2-1; 9 bases agree with TRBD2. The CDR3 covers 14 residues. With 1 base clipped from V and 2 bases from J, the junction kept 0 bases outside the gene matches. CDR1 and CDR2 from the germline V gene are SQVTM and ANQGSEA. The CDR3 region is CSVEGGRAYNEQFF. In DNA, the CDR3 is TGCAGCGTTGAAGGCGGGAGGGCCTACAATGAGCAGTTCTTC.

The CDR3 DNA sequence: TGTGCCACCAGCAGAGATCAGTTTAGCGGGGTGCCAGATACGCAGTATTTT. It codes for CATSRDQFSGVPDTQYF. The genes are TRBV15 and TRBJ2-3; 8 nucleotides match TRBD2. This CDR3 region has 17 residues. With V trimmed by 0 bases and J by 4 bases, 9 bases remained unmatched. Germline loops: CDR1 LNHNV, CDR2 YYDKDF (reference sequence).

This clone turned up a few times. The chain recombines TRBV6-6 with TRBJ2-7; D is unresolved. Germline V lookup: CDR1 MNHNY, CDR2 SVGAGI (reference sequence). The CDR3 is 14 residues long. The ends were cut back, 5 bases at V and 2 bases at J, with 13 bases in the middle. CDR3 DNA: TGTGCCAGCAGTCCCGGGTCATTAGCCTACGAGCAGTACTTC. Protein sequence: CASSPGSLAYEQYF.

The rearrangement joins TRBV30 to TRBJ2-1; tentative D call: TRBD1 (5 bases). This CDR3 is 14 amino acids long. Germline CDR1 and CDR2: GTSNPN and SVGIG (reference sequence). Trimming cost V 3 bases and J 2 bases, with 11 bases left between them. The CDR3 is CAWSKGIAYNEQFF. The CDR3, as DNA: TGTGCCTGGAGCAAGGGGATAGCCTACAATGAGCAGTTCTTC. The variable domain in full, with the rest retrieved from reference TRBV30 and TRBJ2-1, is SQTIHQWPATLVQPVGSPLSLECTVEGTSNPNLYWYRQAAGRGLQLLFYSVGIGQISSEVPQNLSASRPQDRQFILSSKKLLLSDSGFYLCAWSKGIAYNEQFFGPGTRLTVL.

This clone has only a few counts. The rearrangement joins TRBV25-1 to TRBJ2-1; 7 nucleotides align to TRBD2. CDR1 is MGHDK, CDR2 SYGVNS, per germline. V lost 2 bases, J lost 8 bases, and 3 bases stayed unmatched. The CDR3 consists of 13 residues. CDR3 in amino acids: CASSEAGADEQFF. Written as DNA, the CDR3 is TGTGCCAGCAGTGAAGCGGGAGCCGATGAGCAGTTCTTC.

The CDR3 loop is CASGDYSDNEQFF. For the CDR3, the DNA is TGTGCCAGCGGGGACTATTCGGACAATGAGCAGTTCTTC. The chain has TRBV2 and TRBJ2-1; 7 bases fit TRBD2. Germline lookup yields CDR1 SNHLY and CDR2 FYNNEI. The CDR3 covers 13 residues. J was trimmed by 5 bases and V by 8 bases; bases with no gene match: 6.

Only a few counts were recorded for this clone. The chain links TRBV15 to TRBJ2-7, with a possible D match to TRBD2 (6 bases). Trimming left V 5 bases short and J 0 bases short, with 17 bases between. In germline, CDR1 is LNHNV, CDR2 YYDKDF (reference sequence). CDR3 length equals 16 residues. CDR3 nucleotides: TGTGCCACCAGCGTTGAGGGCGGGACGGGCTCCTACGAGCAGTACTTC. Encoded protein: CATSVEGGTGSYEQYF.

This clone has a handful of counts. V is TRBV25-1 and J is TRBJ2-5; 13 nucleotides line up with TRBD2. The V and J ends lost 5 bases and 3 bases, in that order; junction bases with no gene match: 3. CDR1 MGHDK and CDR2 SYGVNS come from the germline V gene. There are 15 residues in the CDR3. This CDR3 reads CASSTSGRGEETQYF. CDR3 nucleotide sequence: TGTGCCAGCAGTACTAGCGGGAGGGGGGAAGAGACCCAGTACTTC.

This chain connects TRBV7-9 to TRBJ2-1; 14 bases are shared with TRBD2. This CDR3 spans 18 amino acids. The germline CDR1 and CDR2 sequences are SEHNR and FQNEAQ (reference sequence). V gave up 5 bases and J gave up 4 bases; unmatched junction bases: 10. The CDR3 DNA is TGTGCCAGCAGCCCCAGGGGACTAGCGGGAGTAGGTTACAATGAGCAGTTCTTC. Its protein product is CASSPRGLAGVGYNEQFF.

V is TRBV7-2 and J is TRBJ2-3; D possibly corresponds to TRBD1 (6 bases). Trimming shortened V by 5 bases and J by 2 bases, and 11 bases separated the two germline ends. Germline-derived CDR1 and CDR2 are SGHTA and FQGNSA. This CDR3 has 14 amino acids. CDR3 sequence reads: CASSPGQYTDTQYF. CDR3 coding DNA: TGTGCCAGCAGCCCCGGACAGTACACAGATACGCAGTATTTT. Together with reference TRBV7-2 and TRBJ2-3, the CDR3 gives the full variable domain: GAGVSQSPSNKVTEKGKDVELRCDPISGHTALYWYRQSLGQGLEFLIYFQGNSAPDKSGLPSDRFSAERTGGSVSTLTIQRTQQEDSAVYLCASSPGQYTDTQYFGPGTRLTVL.

This clone was seen only a few times. The CDR3 region has the DNA TGTGCCAGCCTGAAAGGGGGCTTCTATGGCTACACCTTC. Amino acid sequence: CASLKGGFYGYTF. The genes are TRBV30 and TRBJ1-2, with 7 bases identical to TRBD1. The junction had 10 bases not matched to a gene; V was cut back by 8 bases and J by 4 bases. The germline V gene has CDR1 GTSNPN and CDR2 SVGIG (reference sequence). The CDR3 spans 13 residues. Full variable domain (outside the CDR3, taken from reference TRBV30 and TRBJ1-2): SQTIHQWPATLVQPVGSPLSLECTVEGTSNPNLYWYRQAAGRGLQLLFYSVGIGQISSEVPQNLSASRPQDRQFILSSKKLLLSDSGFYLCASLKGGFYGYTFGSGTRLTVV.

The rearrangement links TRBV12-5 to TRBJ2-7; 10 bases map to TRBD1. The CDR3 spans 14 residues. Germline CDR1 is LGHNT and CDR2 is FRNRAP. Germline trimming cut 4 bases from V and 5 bases from J; bases unmatched to any gene: 5. Here the CDR3 DNA reads TGTGCTAGTGGTTGGGGACAGGGGCGAAACGAGCAGTACTTC. It is translated as CASGWGQGRNEQYF.

This clone occurred a few times. The rearrangement links TRBV7-9 to TRBJ2-3; 8 bases line up with TRBD2. The CDR3 loop spans 16 amino acids. Germline values: CDR1 SEHNR, CDR2 FQNEAQ (reference sequence). Unmatched junction bases numbered 8, after V lost 2 bases and J lost 4 bases. DNA for the CDR3: TGTGCCAGCAGCTTACGTTTAAGCGGGAGCGCAGATACGCAGTATTTT. The encoded protein is CASSLRLSGSADTQYF.

The sample holds a few counts of this clone. The DNA for the CDR3 is TGTGCCAGCAGCTGGGACAGCCCGGGTAGCACAGATACGCAGTATTTT. Translated: CASSWDSPGSTDTQYF. The chain employs TRBV2 and TRBJ2-3; the match to TRBD1 covers 7 bases. Unmatched junction bases numbered 9, after V lost 6 bases and J lost 0 bases. CDR1 SNHLY and CDR2 FYNNEI come from the germline V gene. CDR3 length equals 16 residues.

The V call is TRBV27, the J call TRBJ2-5, with D perhaps given as TRBD1 or TRBD2 (5 bases each). The germline V and J ends were trimmed by 6 bases and 5 bases, with 16 bases remaining between them. Germline V gene sequence: CDR1 MNHEY, CDR2 SMNVEV (reference sequence). The CDR3 contains 14 residues. CDR3 residues: CASRAGAGAETQYF. The DNA for the CDR3 is TGTGCCAGCAGGGCCGGGGCCGGGGCGGAGACCCAGTACTTC.

The chain is built from TRBV25-1 and TRBJ1-2; no reliable D call. Trimming took 5 bases from V and 4 from J, leaving 11 bases between them. Germline CDR1 and CDR2: MGHDK and SYGVNS. This CDR3 has 13 amino acids. The chain's CDR3 is CASSKLGPYGYTF. CDR3 in DNA: TGTGCCAGCAGTAAGCTCGGGCCCTATGGCTACACCTTC.

This chain links TRBV6-1 with TRBJ2-7; D unresolved. From germline, CDR1 is MNHNS and CDR2 SASEGT. V was pared by 7 bases and J by 2 bases, with 15 bases between. This CDR3 comprises 14 residues. CDR3 protein: CASTLSAGPYEQYF. DNA of the CDR3: TGTGCCAGCACTCTCTCGGCAGGACCCTACGAGCAGTACTTC.

This chain links TRBV5-5 with TRBJ2-7, with 7 bases aligning to TRBD2. There are 11 residues in the CDR3. V dropped 4 bases and J dropped 6; count of bases not matched to a gene: 1. Germline values: CDR1 SGHKS, CDR2 YYEKEE (reference sequence). In nucleotides, the CDR3 is TGTGCCAGCAGCGCGGGAGTCGAGCAGTACTTC. Translated, it gives CASSAGVEQYF.

The chain carries TRBV5-6 and TRBJ2-5; TRBD1 aligns across 11 bases. The CDR3 has 15 amino acids. In germline, CDR1 is SGHDT, CDR2 YYEEEE. Trimming removed 3 bases from V and 5 bases from J; junction bases left unmatched: 6. CDR3 loop: CASSWTGGTWETQYF. CDR3 nucleotide sequence: TGTGCCAGCAGCTGGACAGGGGGCACTTGGGAGACCCAGTACTTC.

The rearrangement joins TRBV9 to TRBJ1-5; D remains ambiguous. Trimming took off 0 bases at V and 3 bases at J, with 7 bases between the two ends. Germline V gene lookup returns CDR1 SGDLS and CDR2 YYNGEE. The CDR3 has 14 amino acids. CDR3 nucleotide sequence: TGTGCCAGCAGCGTAGAAGGCCTCAATCAGCCCCAGCATTTT. This translates into CASSVEGLNQPQHF.

There are a few counts of this clone. The V call is TRBV19, the J call TRBJ2-7; weak D call: TRBD2 (7 bases). This CDR3 spans 15 amino acids. The V end lost 10 bases, the J end lost 6 bases, and 25 bases lay between the germline ends. Germline values: CDR1 LNHDA, CDR2 SQIVND (reference sequence). This chain's CDR3 is CATSGGGRIPSEQYF. The CDR3 DNA follows: TGTGCCACCTCGGGGGGCGGGAGAATCCCAAGCGAGCAGTACTTC.

The chain joins TRBV7-2 to TRBJ2-7; D unclear. Between the trimmed V and J ends, which lost 6 bases and 6 bases, there was a span of 15 bases. The CDR3 runs 13 residues. In germline, CDR1 is SGHTA, CDR2 FQGNSA. CDR3 DNA: TGTGCCAGCAGTCCCCTTTGGGGTATCGAGCAGTACTTC. Translating gives CASSPLWGIEQYF.

Written as DNA, the CDR3 is TGTGCCAGCAGCGCCGGGACTGAGGGGCCCCAGCATTTT. Amino acids: CASSAGTEGPQHF. This chain uses TRBV9 with TRBJ1-5, with D possibly TRBD1 on 5 matching bases. This CDR3 region has 13 residues. Germline V gives CDR1 SGDLS, CDR2 YYNGEE. Trimming left V 3 bases short and J 9 bases short, with 13 bases between.

The chain carries TRBV2 and TRBJ2-7; D unresolved. Looked up from germline, CDR1 is SNHLY and CDR2 is FYNNEI. The CDR3 spans 11 residues. V was cut by 2 bases and J by 4 bases, with 3 bases left in between. CDR3 region: CASSETYEQYF. The CDR3 DNA sequence: TGTGCCAGCAGTGAAACTTACGAGCAGTACTTC.

V usage is TRBV5-4 and J usage is TRBJ2-7; the D call may be TRBD1 or TRBD2 (5 bases each). Trimming removed 4 bases from V and 4 bases from J, with 9 bases in between. The length of the CDR3 is 12 residues. CDR1 and CDR2 (germline): SGHNT, YYREEE (reference sequence). Here the CDR3 DNA reads TGTGCCAGCAGCAAAGGGGAGTACGAGCAGTACTTC. Translation: CASSKGEYEQYF.